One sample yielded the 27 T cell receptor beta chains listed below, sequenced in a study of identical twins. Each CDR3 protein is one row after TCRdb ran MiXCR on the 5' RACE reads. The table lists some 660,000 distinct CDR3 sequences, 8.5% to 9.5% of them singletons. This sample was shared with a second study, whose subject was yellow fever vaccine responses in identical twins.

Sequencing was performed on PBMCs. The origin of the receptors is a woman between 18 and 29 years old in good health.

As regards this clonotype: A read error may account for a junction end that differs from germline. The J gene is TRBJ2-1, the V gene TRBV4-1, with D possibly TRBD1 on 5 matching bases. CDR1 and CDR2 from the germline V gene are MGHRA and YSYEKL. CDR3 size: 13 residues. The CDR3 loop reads CASSTRQYNVQFF. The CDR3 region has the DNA TGCGCCAGCAGCACACGACAGTACAATGTGCAGTTCTTC.

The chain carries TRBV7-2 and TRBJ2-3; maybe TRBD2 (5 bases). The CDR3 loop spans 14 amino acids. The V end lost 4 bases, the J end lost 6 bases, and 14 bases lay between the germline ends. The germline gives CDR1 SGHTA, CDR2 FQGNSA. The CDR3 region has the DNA TGTGCCAGCAGCTCCGGCCCATTAGCGGATACGCAGTATTTT. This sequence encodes CASSSGPLADTQYF.

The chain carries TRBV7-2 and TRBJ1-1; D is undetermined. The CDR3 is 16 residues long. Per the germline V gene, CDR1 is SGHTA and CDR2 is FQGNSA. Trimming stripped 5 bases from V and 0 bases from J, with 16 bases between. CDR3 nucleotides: TGTGCCAGCAGCCCATCCAGAGGGCTCATGAACACTGAAGCTTTCTTT. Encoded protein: CASSPSRGLMNTEAFF.

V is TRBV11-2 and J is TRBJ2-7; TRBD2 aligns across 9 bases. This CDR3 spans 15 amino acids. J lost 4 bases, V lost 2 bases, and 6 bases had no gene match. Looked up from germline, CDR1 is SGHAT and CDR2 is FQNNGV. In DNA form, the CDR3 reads TGTGCCAGCAGCTTAACCGCTAGCGGGGATTACGAGCAGTACTTC. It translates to CASSLTASGDYEQYF. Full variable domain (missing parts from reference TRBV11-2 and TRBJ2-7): EAGVAQSPRYKIIEKRQSVAFWCNPISGHATLYWYQQILGQGPKLLIQFQNNGVVDDSQLPKDRFSAERLKGVDSTLKIQPAKLEDSAVYLCASSLTASGDYEQYFGPGTRLTVT.

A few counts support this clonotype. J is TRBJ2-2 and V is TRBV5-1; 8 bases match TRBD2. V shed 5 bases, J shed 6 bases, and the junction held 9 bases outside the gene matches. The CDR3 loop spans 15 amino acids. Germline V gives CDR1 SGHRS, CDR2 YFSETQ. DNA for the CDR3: TGCGCCAGCAGTATCGTGGCGGGGGGCGCCGGGGAGCTGTTTTTT. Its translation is CASSIVAGGAGELFF.

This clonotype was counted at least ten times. This chain's CDR3 is CASSSRGTSTKNIQYF. The DNA of the CDR3 is TGTGCCAGCAGTTCACGGGGTACCAGTACTAAAAACATTCAGTACTTC. The chain has TRBV6-5 and TRBJ2-4; D possibly corresponds to TRBD2 (5 bases). Per germline, CDR1 MNHEY and CDR2 SVGAGI. The CDR3 loop spans 16 amino acids. V was cut by 4 bases and J by 4 bases, with 17 bases left in between.

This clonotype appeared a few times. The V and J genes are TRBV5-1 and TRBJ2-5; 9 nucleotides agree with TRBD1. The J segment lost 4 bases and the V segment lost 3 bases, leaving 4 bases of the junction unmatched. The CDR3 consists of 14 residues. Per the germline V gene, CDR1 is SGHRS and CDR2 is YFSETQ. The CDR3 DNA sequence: TGCGCCAGCAGCTGGGGGACAGGGCGAGAGACCCAGTACTTC. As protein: CASSWGTGRETQYF. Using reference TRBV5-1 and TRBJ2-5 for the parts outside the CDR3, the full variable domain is KAGVTQTPRYLIKTRGQQVTLSCSPISGHRSVSWYQQTPGQGLQFLFEYFSETQRNKGNFPGRFSGRQFSNSRSEMNVSTLELGDSALYLCASSWGTGRETQYFGPGTRLLVL.

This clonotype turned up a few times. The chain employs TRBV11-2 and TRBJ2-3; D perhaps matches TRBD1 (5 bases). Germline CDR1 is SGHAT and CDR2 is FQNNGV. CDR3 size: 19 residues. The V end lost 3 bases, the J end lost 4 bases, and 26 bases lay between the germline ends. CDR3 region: CASSFSVGWGSRRADTQYF. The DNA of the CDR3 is TGTGCCAGCAGCTTTTCCGTCGGCTGGGGCAGTCGGAGAGCAGATACGCAGTATTTT. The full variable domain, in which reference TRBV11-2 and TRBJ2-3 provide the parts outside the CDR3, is EAGVAQSPRYKIIEKRQSVAFWCNPISGHATLYWYQQILGQGPKLLIQFQNNGVVDDSQLPKDRFSAERLKGVDSTLKIQPAKLEDSAVYLCASSFSVGWGSRRADTQYFGPGTRLTVL.

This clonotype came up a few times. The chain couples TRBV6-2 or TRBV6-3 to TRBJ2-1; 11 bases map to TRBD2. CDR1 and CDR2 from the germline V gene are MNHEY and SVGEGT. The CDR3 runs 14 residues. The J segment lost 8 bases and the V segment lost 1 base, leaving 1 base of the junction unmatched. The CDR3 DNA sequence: TGTGCCAGCAGTTACTTAGCGGGGGGGCATGAGCAGTTCTTC. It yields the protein CASSYLAGGHEQFF.

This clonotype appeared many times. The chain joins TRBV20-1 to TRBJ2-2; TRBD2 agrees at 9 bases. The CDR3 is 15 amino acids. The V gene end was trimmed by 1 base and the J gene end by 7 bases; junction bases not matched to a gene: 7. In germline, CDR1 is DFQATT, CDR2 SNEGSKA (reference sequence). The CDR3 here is CSARVFSGGNGELFF. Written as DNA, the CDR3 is TGCAGTGCTAGAGTCTTTAGCGGGGGTAACGGGGAGCTGTTTTTT.

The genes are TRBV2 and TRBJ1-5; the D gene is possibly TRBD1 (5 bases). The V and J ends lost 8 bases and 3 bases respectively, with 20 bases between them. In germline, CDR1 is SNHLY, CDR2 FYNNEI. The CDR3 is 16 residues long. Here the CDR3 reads CASSPPGQGINQPQHF. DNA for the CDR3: TGTGCCAGCTCTCCCCCGGGGCAGGGTATCAATCAGCCCCAGCATTTT.

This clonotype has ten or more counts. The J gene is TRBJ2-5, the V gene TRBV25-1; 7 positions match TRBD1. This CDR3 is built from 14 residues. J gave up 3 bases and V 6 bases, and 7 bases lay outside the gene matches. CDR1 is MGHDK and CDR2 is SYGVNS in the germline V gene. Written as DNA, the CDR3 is TGTGCCAGCAGCGAACAGGGGTTTGAAGAGACCCAGTACTTC. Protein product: CASSEQGFEETQYF.

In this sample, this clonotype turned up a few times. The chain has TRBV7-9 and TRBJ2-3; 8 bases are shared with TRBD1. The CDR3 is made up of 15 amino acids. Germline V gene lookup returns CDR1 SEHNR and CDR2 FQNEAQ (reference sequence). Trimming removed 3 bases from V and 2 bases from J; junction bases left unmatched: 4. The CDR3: CASSLGTGNTDTQYF. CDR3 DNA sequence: TGTGCCAGCAGCTTGGGGACAGGAAACACAGATACGCAGTATTTT.

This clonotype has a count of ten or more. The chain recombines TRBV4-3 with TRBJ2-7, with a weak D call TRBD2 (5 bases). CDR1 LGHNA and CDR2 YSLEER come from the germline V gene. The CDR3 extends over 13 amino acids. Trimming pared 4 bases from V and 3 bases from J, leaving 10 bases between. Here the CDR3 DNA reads TGCGCCAGCAGCCCTGGACGGGACTACGAGCAGTACTTC. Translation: CASSPGRDYEQYF.

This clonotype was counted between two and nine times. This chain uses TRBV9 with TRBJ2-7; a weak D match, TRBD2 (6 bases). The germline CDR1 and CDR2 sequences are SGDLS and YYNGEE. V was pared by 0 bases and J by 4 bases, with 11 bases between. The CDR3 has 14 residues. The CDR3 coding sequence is TGTGCCAGCAGCGTAGAACTAGCAGGTTACGAGCAGTACTTC. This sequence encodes CASSVELAGYEQYF.

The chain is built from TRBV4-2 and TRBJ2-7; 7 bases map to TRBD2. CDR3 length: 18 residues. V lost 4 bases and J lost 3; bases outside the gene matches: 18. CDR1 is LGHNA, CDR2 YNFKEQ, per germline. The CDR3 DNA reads TGTGCCAGCAGCCGAATATCGGGACTACGCGCCGAGGGCTACGAGCAGTACTTC. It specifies CASSRISGLRAEGYEQYF.

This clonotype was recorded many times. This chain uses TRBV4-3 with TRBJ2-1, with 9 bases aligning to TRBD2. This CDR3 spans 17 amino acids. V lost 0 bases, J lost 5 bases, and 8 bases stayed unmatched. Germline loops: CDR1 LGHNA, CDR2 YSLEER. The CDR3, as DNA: TGCGCCAGCAGCCAAGATGGGCTAGCGGGGAATAACAATGAGCAGTTCTTC. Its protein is CASSQDGLAGNNNEQFF.

The CDR3 here is CASSQALAGVTGELFF. For the CDR3, the DNA is TGCGCCAGCAGCCAGGCACTAGCGGGAGTGACCGGGGAGCTGTTTTTT. V gene TRBV4-1 combines with J gene TRBJ2-2, with 11 bases aligning to TRBD2. The ends lost 3 bases at V and 5 bases at J; junction bases unmatched: 5. CDR1 is MGHRA, CDR2 YSYEKL, per germline. This CDR3 spans 16 amino acids.

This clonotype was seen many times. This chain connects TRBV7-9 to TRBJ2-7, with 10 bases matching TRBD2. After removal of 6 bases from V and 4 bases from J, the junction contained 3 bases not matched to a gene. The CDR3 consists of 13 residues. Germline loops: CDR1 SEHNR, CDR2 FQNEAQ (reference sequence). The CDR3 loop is CASSSSGSYEQYF. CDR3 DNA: TGTGCCAGCAGTTCTAGCGGGAGTTACGAGCAGTACTTC.

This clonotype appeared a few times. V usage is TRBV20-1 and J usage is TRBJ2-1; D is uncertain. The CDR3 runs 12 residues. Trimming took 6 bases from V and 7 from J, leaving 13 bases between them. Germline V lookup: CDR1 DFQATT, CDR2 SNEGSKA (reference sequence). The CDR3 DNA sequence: TGCAGTGCCCCCTGGGTGGGTAATGAGCAGTTCTTC. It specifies CSAPWVGNEQFF.

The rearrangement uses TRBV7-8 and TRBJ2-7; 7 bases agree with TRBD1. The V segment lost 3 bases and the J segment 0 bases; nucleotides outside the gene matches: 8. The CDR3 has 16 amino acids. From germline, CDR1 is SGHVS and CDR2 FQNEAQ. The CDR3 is CASSFKTGLDSYEQYF. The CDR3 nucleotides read TGTGCCAGCAGCTTCAAGACAGGGTTGGACTCCTACGAGCAGTACTTC. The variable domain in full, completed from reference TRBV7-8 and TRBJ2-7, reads GAGVSQSPRYKVAKRGQDVALRCDPISGHVSLFWYQQALGQGPEFLTYFQNEAQLDKSGLPSDRFFAERPEGSVSTLKIQRTQQEDSAVYLCASSFKTGLDSYEQYFGPGTRLTVT.

The CDR3 loop reads CASSPQELAGVLNEQFF. The CDR3 coding sequence is TGTGCCAGCTCACCACAGGAACTAGCGGGAGTATTAAATGAGCAGTTCTTC. The chain recombines TRBV18 with TRBJ2-1, with 11 bases fitting TRBD2. Germline assignment: CDR1 KGHSH and CDR2 LQKENI. The CDR3 runs 17 residues. V lost 1 base, J lost 7 bases, and 9 bases stayed unmatched.

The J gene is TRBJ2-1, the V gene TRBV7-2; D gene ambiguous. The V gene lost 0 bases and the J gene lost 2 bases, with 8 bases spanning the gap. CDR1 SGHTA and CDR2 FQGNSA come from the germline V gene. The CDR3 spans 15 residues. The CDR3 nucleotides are TGTGCCAGCAGCTTAGCGTGGGGAACCTACAATGAGCAGTTCTTC. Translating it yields CASSLAWGTYNEQFF.

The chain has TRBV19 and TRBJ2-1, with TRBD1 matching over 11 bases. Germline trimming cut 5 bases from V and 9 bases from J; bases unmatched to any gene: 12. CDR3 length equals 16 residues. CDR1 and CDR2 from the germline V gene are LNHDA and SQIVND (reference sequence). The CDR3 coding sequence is TGTGCCAGTAGTTACATGAGGACAGGGGGCAGGAGTGAGCAGTTCTTC. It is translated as CASSYMRTGGRSEQFF. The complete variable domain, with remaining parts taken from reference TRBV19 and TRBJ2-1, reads DGGITQSPKYLFRKEGQNVTLSCEQNLNHDAMYWYRQDPGQGLRLIYYSQIVNDFQKGDIAEGYSVSREKKESFPLTVTSAQKNPTAFYLCASSYMRTGGRSEQFFGPGTRLTVL.

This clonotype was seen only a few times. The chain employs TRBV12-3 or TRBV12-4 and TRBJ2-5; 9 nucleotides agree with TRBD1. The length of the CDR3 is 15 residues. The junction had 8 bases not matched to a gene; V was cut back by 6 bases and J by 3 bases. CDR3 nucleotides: TGTGCCAGCAGCCGGGGACAGGGTCGAAAAGAGACCCAGTACTTC. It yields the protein CASSRGQGRKETQYF.

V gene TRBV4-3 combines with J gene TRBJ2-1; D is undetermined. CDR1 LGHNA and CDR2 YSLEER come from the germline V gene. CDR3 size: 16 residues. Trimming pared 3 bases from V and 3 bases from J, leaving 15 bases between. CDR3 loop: CASSQGRNKGYNEQFF. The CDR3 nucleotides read TGCGCCAGCAGCCAGGGCCGTAATAAAGGCTACAATGAGCAGTTCTTC.

In nucleotides, the CDR3 is TGTGCCAGCAGCGCCGGGACTATTAGCACAGATACGCAGTATTTT. Protein product: CASSAGTISTDTQYF. The chain links TRBV9 to TRBJ2-3, with 7 bases fitting TRBD2. Per germline, CDR1 SGDLS and CDR2 YYNGEE. The CDR3 is made up of 15 amino acids. Trimming cost V 3 bases and J 0 bases; bases outside gene matches: 4.